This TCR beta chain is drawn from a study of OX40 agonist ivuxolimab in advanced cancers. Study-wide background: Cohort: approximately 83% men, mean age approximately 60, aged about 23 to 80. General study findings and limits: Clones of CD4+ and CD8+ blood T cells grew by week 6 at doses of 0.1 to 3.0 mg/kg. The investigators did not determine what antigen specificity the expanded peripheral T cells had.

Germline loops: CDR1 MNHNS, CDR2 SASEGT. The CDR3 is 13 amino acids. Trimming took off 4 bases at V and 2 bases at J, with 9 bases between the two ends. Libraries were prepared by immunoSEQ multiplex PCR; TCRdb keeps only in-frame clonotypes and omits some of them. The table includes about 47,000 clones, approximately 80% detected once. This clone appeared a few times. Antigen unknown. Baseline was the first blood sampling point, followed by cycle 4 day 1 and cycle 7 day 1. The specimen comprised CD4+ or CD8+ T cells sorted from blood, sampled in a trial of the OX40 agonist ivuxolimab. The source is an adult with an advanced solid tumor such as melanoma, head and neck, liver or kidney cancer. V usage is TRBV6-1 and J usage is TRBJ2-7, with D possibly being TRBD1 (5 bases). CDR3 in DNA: TGTGCCAGCAGTGGGGGCAGGACCTACGAGCAGTACTTC. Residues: CASSGGRTYEQYF.